This TCR beta chain was retrieved from a study of shared clonotypes between healthy human individuals. TCRdb keeps only in-frame clones here, not all; method: immunoSEQ multiplex PCR. Among hundreds of thousands of clones listed, around 78% were seen once. The CDR3 runs 16 residues. Between the trimmed V and J ends, which lost 2 bases and 4 bases, there was a span of 14 bases. CDR1 SEHNR and CDR2 FQNEAQ come from the germline V gene (reference sequence). The clonotype was recovered from a woman aged 35 to 49 in good health. Some clones in this sample may be carry-over from other donors' samples. The chain links TRBV7-9 to TRBJ2-2; TRBD1 is a possible D gene (6 bases). The sample was PBMCs. CDR3 in DNA: TGTGCCAGCAGCTTAAGCAGACAGGAGACCACCGGGGAGCTGTTTTTT. It codes for CASSLSRQETTGELFF.